The T cell receptor beta chain under discussion was sequenced for a study of cytotoxic CD8 clonotypes in ibrutinib-treated CLL. With regard to this clone: Its antigen is currently unknown.

Points from the study as a whole: Clonality rose at ibrutinib response, held steady in sustained remission, and fell toward baseline at progression.

The CDR3 spans 13 residues. V shed 6 bases and J shed 0 bases, with 9 bases lying between them. Per germline, CDR1 SGHAT and CDR2 FQNNGV. Clones were read by immunoSEQ multiplex PCR, and TCRdb kept only the in-frame ones, dropping some. Here the sample spans some 150,000 clones, 79% being singletons. The sequence was obtained from a human donor with chronic lymphocytic leukemia. J is TRBJ2-7 and V is TRBV11-2; a possible D gene is TRBD1 (5 bases). The material was PBMCs, obtained after 12 months of ibrutinib treatment. The CDR3 here is CASRTVSSYEQYF. The CDR3 DNA reads as TGTGCCAGCAGGACAGTAAGCTCCTACGAGCAGTACTTC.